This T cell receptor (beta chain) was captured in a study of radiation and T cells in renal cell carcinoma. General study results and limits: Pretreatment tumor biopsies were lacking, so baseline clonotypes are unknown.

On this clone: What it recognizes is unknown.

Specified time point: blood 4 weeks post-SBRT, at nephrectomy. Treatment meaning: 15 Gy SBRT to primary tumor, nephrectomy 4 weeks later. Nephrectomy followed 15 Gy stereotactic body radiation by 4 weeks. Blood was sampled at baseline, 2 weeks and 4 weeks after SBRT. V was pared by 3 bases and J by 8 bases, with 8 bases between. This CDR3 spans 12 amino acids. CDR1 and CDR2 from the germline V gene are SEHNR and FQNEAQ (reference sequence). The repertoire was sequenced with immunoSEQ multiplex PCR; TCRdb's copy has only in-frame clones and lacks some. Seen here are around 180,000 clones, around 90% observed once, and the top ten hold 11%.

This sequence originates from a woman aged 50 to 60 with renal cell carcinoma. V gene TRBV7-9 combines with J gene TRBJ1-3; unclear D gene. This specimen was blood, taken from a patient whose treatment included radiotherapy and nephrectomy. The CDR3 region has the DNA TGTGCCAGCAGCTTTGGTGAGGACACCATATATTTT. Its translation is CASSFGEDTIYF.